This TCR beta chain was profiled in a study of T cell responses to AZD1222 COVID-19 vaccine. Clones were read by immunoSEQ multiplex PCR, and TCRdb kept only the in-frame ones, dropping some. The data hold approximately 120,000 clones, with roughly 93% observed a single time. For this clone: Antigen specificity is unknown.

Whole-study results and caveats: Along spike, vaccine-associated CD4 TCRs were found throughout, with dominance at 160-218 and 743-854.

Germline assignment: CDR1 SNHLY and CDR2 FYNNEI. This CDR3 region has 14 residues. Unmatched junction bases numbered 7, after V lost 6 bases and J lost 7 bases. The TCR was taken from an adult in good health. V and J are TRBV2 and TRBJ1-2; TRBD1 aligns across 11 bases. Specimen: peripheral blood, collected on day 0 of AZD1222 vaccination. The CDR3 loop is CASRPGQGAFGYTF. The CDR3 bases are TGTGCCAGCAGACCCGGACAGGGGGCGTTTGGCTACACCTTC. The full variable domain, completed using reference TRBV2 and TRBJ1-2, is EPEVTQTPSHQVTQMGQEVILRCVPISNHLYFYWYRQILGQKVEFLVSFYNNEISEKSEIFDDQFSVERPDGSNFTLKIRSTKLEDSAMYFCASRPGQGAFGYTFGSGTRLTVV.